The 3 T cell receptor beta chains in this list originate from one sample, sequenced in a study of CD8 T cells in Susac syndrome. RNA in amounts of roughly 0.5 to 1 ug was reverse transcribed with random hexamers. TCRdb fed the immunoSEQ multiplex PCR reads into MiXCR, producing one record per CDR3 protein. The sample carries fewer than 200,000 distinct CDR3 sequences, 91% recorded once. Sample: CD4+ T cells from PBMCs. These receptors all stem from a human donor with Susac syndrome.

J is TRBJ1-5 and V is TRBV20-1, with TRBD1 as a possible D gene (5 bases). Trimming stripped 5 bases from V and 1 base from J, with 9 bases between. The length of the CDR3 is 13 residues. Germline-derived CDR1 and CDR2 are DFQATT and SNEGSKA (reference sequence). This CDR3 is CSALGESNQPQHF. The CDR3 DNA reads TGCAGTGCTTTAGGGGAAAGCAATCAGCCCCAGCATTTT.

The chain joins TRBV3-1 to TRBJ2-1, with D possibly matching TRBD2 (6 bases). Germline values: CDR1 LGHDT, CDR2 YNNKEL (reference sequence). The V and J ends lost 4 bases and 5 bases respectively, with 12 bases between them. The CDR3 has 14 residues. The CDR3 DNA reads TGTGCCAGCAGCCCCGCGGGGACCCACAATGAGCAGTTCTTC. It specifies CASSPAGTHNEQFF.

The V and J genes are TRBV18 and TRBJ1-2; the D is unclear. In germline, CDR1 is KGHSH, CDR2 LQKENI. The CDR3 covers 13 residues. Trimming cost V 2 bases and J 8 bases, with 12 bases left between them. CDR3 residues: CASSPVSQEGYTF. In nucleotides, the CDR3 is TGTGCCAGCTCACCAGTTTCGCAGGAAGGCTACACCTTC.